A selection of T cell receptor beta chains follows, all from one sample in a study of blood T cell repertoires in COVID-19. The method was immunoSEQ multiplex PCR; TCRdb's version includes in-frame clones alone and lacks a portion of them. The sample records about 60,000 clones, roughly nine tenths being singletons. Sequences were obtained from peripheral blood. These receptors came from a human donor in a cohort sampled during active COVID-19. Each CDR3 is given with its conserved first and last residue. A D gene is named only where the DNA matches it firmly. Not every row has a clone size; where given, it reads once, few, many or a size class.

>TRBJ2-7|TRBD1|TRBV30|NA
CAWKGQASSYEQYF
TGTGCCTGGAAGGGACAGGCAAGCTCCTACGAGCAGTACTTC
>TRBJ2-3|NA|TRBV15|once
CATSRANSHGDTQYF
TGTGCCACCAGCAGAGCCAACTCCCACGGTGATACGCAGTATTTT
>TRBJ2-2|NA|TRBV2|NA
CASNSQGPGELFF
TGTGCCAGCAATAGCCAGGGTCCCGGGGAGCTGTTTTTT
>TRBJ2-7|TRBD1|TRBV9|NA
CASSVGGTGDFGEQYF
TGTGCCAGCAGCGTAGGCGGGACAGGGGATTTCGGCGAGCAGTACTTC
>TRBJ1-2|TRBD1|TRBV15|NA
CATSRDLVTGGVSADGYTF
TGTGCCACCAGCAGAGATCTCGTAACAGGGGGAGTCTCAGCAGATGGCTACACCTTC
>TRBJ2-2|NA|TRBV21-1|once
CASSKVPSKTGELFF
TGTGCCAGCAGCAAAGTTCCTAGTAAGACCGGGGAGCTGTTTTTT
>TRBJ1-2|NA|TRBV3-1/TRBV3-2|NA
CASSRDRGGRGSYGYTF
TGTGCCAGCAGCCGCGATAGGGGGGGCAGGGGATCCTATGGCTACACCTTC
>TRBJ2-6|TRBD1|TRBV7-2|NA
CASSLRTGTGANVLTF
TGTGCCAGCAGCTTACGGACAGGAACGGGGGCCAACGTCCTGACTTTC
>TRBJ1-1|TRBD1|TRBV7-9|once
CASTWDRLTGDTEAFF
TGTGCCAGCACCTGGGACAGGCTTACTGGGGACACTGAAGCTTTCTTT
>TRBJ2-1|TRBD2|TRBV7-2|NA
CASSFRRASGRSPNEQFF
TGTGCCAGCAGCTTCCGTCGGGCTAGCGGGAGGAGTCCGAATGAGCAGTTCTTC
>TRBJ2-1|TRBD1|TRBV5-1|once
CASSPRQGMDNEQFF
TGCGCCAGCAGCCCAAGACAGGGGATGGACAATGAGCAGTTCTTC
>TRBJ2-1|TRBD1|TRBV28|NA
CASSLGGTGGGNEQFF
TGTGCCAGCAGTTTAGGAGGGACAGGGGGTGGGAATGAGCAGTTCTTC
>TRBJ2-1|TRBD2|TRBV24-1|once
CATSDRLADPGGQFF
TGTGCCACCAGTGATCGACTAGCGGACCCCGGGGGGCAGTTCTTC
>TRBJ1-5|TRBD1|TRBV30|NA
CAWSGQGAGNQPQHF
TGTGCCTGGAGTGGCCAGGGGGCCGGCAATCAGCCCCAGCATTTT
>TRBJ2-1|NA|TRBV5-4|NA
CASSLDIYNEQFF
TGTGCCAGCAGCTTGGACATTTACAATGAGCAGTTCTTC
>TRBJ2-7|TRBD1|TRBV6-5|NA
CASSRGQEIYEQYF
TGTGCCAGCAGTCGGGGACAGGAGATCTACGAGCAGTACTTC
>TRBJ1-2|NA|TRBV11-1|NA
CASSPGNYGYTF
TGTGCCAGCAGCCCGGGTAACTATGGCTACACCTTC
>TRBJ2-2|TRBD1|TRBV5-1|NA
CASSLGAGGRNTGELFF
TGCGCCAGCAGCTTGGGCGCAGGGGGACGAAACACCGGGGAGCTGTTTTTT
>TRBJ2-7|NA|TRBV7-8|NA
CASSPAQDQAYEQYF
TGTGCCAGCAGCCCAGCGCAAGACCAGGCCTACGAGCAGTACTTC
>TRBJ2-3|TRBD1|TRBV30|NA
CALGTGGTDTQYF
TGTGCCTTGGGGACAGGGGGCACAGATACGCAGTATTTT
>TRBJ1-2|TRBD1|TRBV19|few
CASSPQTGVNYGYTF
TGTGCCAGTAGTCCGCAGACAGGGGTGAACTATGGCTACACCTTC
>TRBJ2-2|NA|TRBV5-6|NA
CASRRWTTGNTGELFF
TGTGCCAGCAGGAGATGGACTACCGGAAACACCGGGGAGCTGTTTTTT